The 4 T cell receptor beta chains presented below share a single source sample, sequenced in a study of T cell changes during pregnancy in multiple sclerosis (dated by TCRdb to about 2019). The library was generated by the immunoSEQ multiplex PCR assay. TCRdb carries this immuneACCESS record with in-frame sequences only. Its versions omit some clonotypes, under half of them owing to an unresolved V gene in the studies checked, with the rest unexplained. In this sample the table shows 50,000 to 55,000 clones, 80% to 95% of which occur a single time. Jointly, the top ten make up 0.5% of the sample. Sequenced material: CD4+ T cells from peripheral blood mononuclear cells, taken in the third trimester of pregnancy. Every receptor here comes from a female donor with multiple sclerosis, enrolled in a pregnancy study.

V gene TRBV6-1 combines with J gene TRBJ2-3; tentatively, D is TRBD2 (6 bases). In germline, CDR1 is MNHNS, CDR2 SASEGT. The CDR3 is 15 residues long. The V and J ends lost 4 bases and 2 bases respectively, with 13 bases between them. The CDR3 coding sequence is TGTGCCAGCAGTGGGGTGGCGGGACCCACAGATACGCAGTATTTT. Its protein product is CASSGVAGPTDTQYF.

The rearrangement joins TRBV15 to TRBJ2-3; 9 nucleotides line up with TRBD2. This CDR3 spans 14 amino acids. The germline CDR1 and CDR2 sequences are LNHNV and YYDKDF (reference sequence). Trimming removed 5 bases from V and 5 bases from J; junction bases left unmatched: 5. The CDR3 region has the DNA TGTGCCACCAGCTTCCTAGCGGGGAGAGATACGCAGTATTTT. This encodes CATSFLAGRDTQYF.

This rearrangement joins TRBV7-8 to TRBJ1-4; 10 nucleotides align to TRBD1. The CDR3 covers 15 residues. In germline, CDR1 is SGHVS, CDR2 FQNEAQ. Trimming removed 5 bases from V and 8 bases from J; junction bases left unmatched: 8. CDR3 amino acids: CASSDRGRGEEKLFF. The CDR3 DNA is TGTGCCAGCAGCGACAGGGGGCGCGGGGAAGAAAAACTGTTTTTT.

The V gene is TRBV30, the J gene TRBJ2-1; the D gene is possibly TRBD1 (6 bases). Trimming stripped 2 bases from V and 7 bases from J, with 24 bases between. This CDR3 has 17 residues. Germline V gene sequence: CDR1 GTSNPN, CDR2 SVGIG (reference sequence). CDR3: CAWSKLVQGLGANEQFF. For the CDR3, the DNA is TGTGCCTGGAGTAAGCTAGTACAGGGCCTTGGAGCTAATGAGCAGTTCTTC.